One and the same sample provided the 29 T cell receptor beta chains below, sequenced in a study of early T cells in non-severe SARS-CoV-2 infection (dated by TCRdb to the early 2020s). Library preparation employed 5' RACE. The instrument was a NextSeq 500. In-frame beta chains were kept once TCRdb had trimmed the public reads at Q25 with fastp and called clones with MiXCR. All rows with the same CDR3 protein become a single entry with the most common DNA and genes. This sample lists just over 95,000 distinct CDR3 sequences; roughly 11% were detected once. Jointly, the top ten make up roughly 4.8% of the sample. The source was whole blood, collected at baseline. The receptors stem from an adult who was a healthcare worker with PCR-confirmed SARS-CoV-2 infection or an uninfected control (not recorded which).

The chain joins TRBV28 to TRBJ1-1; the D is unclear. Deletions cut 8 bases from V and 1 base from J, with 2 bases between. The CDR3 loop spans 10 amino acids. CDR1 is MDHEN and CDR2 is SYDVKM in the germline V gene. The CDR3 bases are TGTGCCAGCGGGAACACTGAAGCTTTCTTT. It codes for CASGNTEAFF.

Only a few counts were recorded for this clonotype. The chain employs TRBV20-1 and TRBJ2-1, with D tentatively TRBD2 (5 bases). This CDR3 is 14 amino acids long. Per the germline V gene, CDR1 is DFQATT and CDR2 is SNEGSKA (reference sequence). Trimming cost V 2 bases and J 7 bases, with 15 bases left between them. The CDR3 reads CSARSGDAGNEQFF. Written as DNA, the CDR3 is TGCAGTGCTAGATCCGGAGACGCGGGTAATGAGCAGTTCTTC.

This clonotype was recorded many times. This sequence joins TRBV20-1 and TRBJ2-7; 9 bases agree with TRBD1. Germline assignment: CDR1 DFQATT and CDR2 SNEGSKA (reference sequence). This CDR3 comprises 14 residues. Trimming removed 2 bases from V and 5 bases from J; junction bases left unmatched: 7. The CDR3 loop is CSARTGTGTDEQYF. For the CDR3, the DNA is TGCAGTGCTAGAACAGGGACAGGGACCGACGAGCAGTACTTC.

This clonotype was counted between two and nine times. As DNA, the CDR3 is TGCGCCAGCATGGATACGCGTGAGACCCAGTACTTC. This codes for CASMDTRETQYF. The chain combines TRBV10-2 with TRBJ2-5; D ambiguous. Germline values: CDR1 WSHSY, CDR2 SAAADI. The CDR3 covers 12 residues. With 7 bases removed from V and 5 bases from J, the gap between germline ends came to 11 bases.

This clonotype has at least ten counts. This chain connects TRBV20-1 to TRBJ1-5, with no clear D. Germline lookup yields CDR1 DFQATT and CDR2 SNEGSKA (reference sequence). V lost 1 base to trimming and J lost 0 bases, with 7 bases between them. The CDR3 totals 14 residues. This chain's CDR3 is CSARVQLSNQPQHF. The CDR3 coding sequence is TGCAGTGCTAGAGTACAACTTAGCAATCAGCCCCAGCATTTT.

This clonotype was recorded a few times. The chain links TRBV7-3 to TRBJ2-3, with no clear D. V was trimmed by 5 bases and J by 0 bases, leaving 9 bases between them. The length of the CDR3 is 14 residues. The germline V gene has CDR1 SGHTA and CDR2 FQGTGA. CDR3 sequence (DNA): TGTGCCAGCAGCAGTACTACTAGCACAGATACGCAGTATTTT. This translates into CASSSTTSTDTQYF.

The chain has TRBV7-7 and TRBJ2-3; D may match TRBD1 or TRBD2 (6 bases each). The CDR3 loop spans 16 amino acids. Germline V gene sequence: CDR1 SSHAT, CDR2 FNYEAQ (reference sequence). The V end lost 5 bases, the J end lost 2 bases, and 17 bases lay between the germline ends. CDR3 sequence (DNA): TGTGCCAGCAGCGTCGGCCCGGGGGCGCCCACAGATACGCAGTATTTT. Its protein is CASSVGPGAPTDTQYF.

This clonotype showed up many times. V and J are TRBV30 and TRBJ2-1, with D hard to call. CDR1 GTSNPN and CDR2 SVGIG come from the germline V gene (reference sequence). V was trimmed by 0 bases and J by 12 bases, leaving 9 bases between them. The CDR3 runs to 11 residues. CDR3 sequence: CAWSVERVQFF. CDR3 in DNA: TGTGCCTGGAGTGTTGAGAGAGTGCAGTTCTTC. Complete variable domain (other parts from reference TRBV30 and TRBJ2-1): SQTIHQWPATLVQPVGSPLSLECTVEGTSNPNLYWYRQAAGRGLQLLFYSVGIGQISSEVPQNLSASRPQDRQFILSSKKLLLSDSGFYLCAWSVERVQFFGPGTRLTVL.

This clonotype was observed at least ten times. The chain recombines TRBV10-1 with TRBJ1-1, with a tentative D call TRBD1 (5 bases). Looked up from germline, CDR1 is WNHNN and CDR2 is SYGVQD (reference sequence). CDR3 length equals 14 residues. V dropped 0 bases and J dropped 10 bases, with 15 bases sitting between them. CDR3 sequence reads: CASSESGDALRAFF. The CDR3 DNA is TGCGCCAGCAGTGAGTCGGGGGACGCCCTGAGAGCTTTCTTT.

A few counts support this clonotype. The chain carries TRBV6-4 and TRBJ2-1; unclear D gene. Germline V gene lookup returns CDR1 MRHNA and CDR2 SNTAGT. The CDR3 runs 15 residues. V gave up 6 bases and J gave up 7 bases, with 19 bases separating them. The CDR3 DNA sequence: TGTGCCAGCAGCCCCACCCGAGGCTCCAAAAATGAGCAGTTCTTC. Translating it yields CASSPTRGSKNEQFF.

This clonotype was seen ten or more times. The gene calls are TRBV7-2 and TRBJ1-2, with 7 bases aligning to TRBD1. The CDR3 spans 13 residues. CDR1 and CDR2 from the germline V gene are SGHTA and FQGNSA. V dropped 5 bases and J dropped 4; count of bases not matched to a gene: 4. Here the CDR3 reads CASSLQGGYGYTF. CDR3 coding DNA: TGTGCCAGCAGCCTCCAGGGGGGCTATGGCTACACCTTC.

This clonotype has only a few counts. CDR3 nucleotide sequence: TGTGCCAGCAGCTTGGGCCGGATGGGGTACCAAGAGACCCAGTACTTC. Translating it yields CASSLGRMGYQETQYF. This rearrangement joins TRBV5-4 to TRBJ2-5; D remains ambiguous. This CDR3 spans 16 amino acids. Trimming removed 0 bases at V and 0 bases at J, with 12 bases between. CDR1 and CDR2 (germline): SGHNT, YYREEE (reference sequence).

The table lists this clonotype with a few counts. The V call is TRBV29-1, the J call TRBJ2-7, with 12 bases aligning to TRBD2. Germline-derived CDR1 and CDR2 are SQVTM and ANQGSEA. The length of the CDR3 is 13 residues. The trim removed 5 bases at V and 6 bases at J, leaving 5 bases unmatched. Here the CDR3 reads CSVSSGGAVEQYF. As DNA, the CDR3 is TGCAGCGTTTCTAGCGGGGGGGCAGTCGAGCAGTACTTC.

J is TRBJ1-2 and V is TRBV7-6; D not certain. With 5 bases removed from V and 6 bases from J, the gap between germline ends came to 19 bases. Germline CDR1 is SGHVS and CDR2 is FNYEAQ. The CDR3 is 15 residues long. Here the CDR3 DNA reads TGTGCCAGCAGCCCGTTGAGAGCCTTAAAGGATGGCTACACCTTC. It specifies CASSPLRALKDGYTF.

This clonotype has more than one count but fewer than ten. The chain has TRBV9 and TRBJ2-7; perhaps TRBD2 as D (5 bases). Between the trimmed V and J ends, which lost 0 bases and 2 bases, there was a span of 12 bases. Looked up from germline, CDR1 is SGDLS and CDR2 is YYNGEE. This CDR3 has 15 amino acids. CDR3 bases: TGTGCCAGCAGCGTAGACGGTAGCGAAGCCTACGAGCAGTACTTC. Its protein is CASSVDGSEAYEQYF.

This clonotype was picked up many times. V gene TRBV11-1 combines with J gene TRBJ2-3, with D perhaps matching TRBD1 (5 bases). The CDR3 runs to 13 residues. V shed 3 bases and J shed 5 bases, with 9 bases lying between them. CDR1 and CDR2 from the germline V gene are SGHAT and FQDESV (reference sequence). The CDR3 region has the DNA TGTGCCAGCAGCTTTATCAGGGTAGATACGCAGTATTTT. Protein sequence: CASSFIRVDTQYF.

There are many counts of this clonotype. The chain combines TRBV5-5 with TRBJ2-7; TRBD2 aligns across 13 bases. This CDR3 has 15 residues. CDR1 and CDR2 (germline): SGHKS, YYEKEE (reference sequence). V gave up 3 bases and J gave up 6 bases; unmatched junction bases: 6. The CDR3 here is CASSSQTSGGLEQYF. The DNA of the CDR3 is TGTGCCAGCAGCTCTCAGACTAGCGGGGGGCTCGAGCAGTACTTC.

This clonotype was counted a few times. No conserved phenylalanine or tryptophan ends this CDR3, so it is likely a read error. The chain uses TRBV19 and TRBJ2-1, with D hard to call. Germline V lookup: CDR1 LNHDA, CDR2 SQIVND (reference sequence). The CDR3 is 15 amino acids. The V end lost 1 base, the J end lost 7 bases, and 14 bases lay between the germline ends. Written as DNA, the CDR3 is TGTGCCAGTAGTATAGGGGCCCGAGTAACTAATGAGCAGTTCTCC. Translation: CASSIGARVTNEQFS.

The genes are TRBV18 and TRBJ2-1; 10 bases are a match to TRBD2. CDR1 is KGHSH and CDR2 is LQKENI in the germline V gene. V was pared by 3 bases and J by 7 bases, with 6 bases of the junction left unmatched. The CDR3 is made up of 15 amino acids. CDR3 residues: CASSPVLAGNNEQFF. The CDR3 nucleotides are TGTGCCAGCTCACCTGTACTAGCGGGAAATAATGAGCAGTTCTTC.

Many counts were recorded for this clonotype. This chain connects TRBV12-3 or TRBV12-4 to TRBJ1-2, with D tentatively TRBD1 (6 bases). The CDR3 has 12 amino acids. Trimming pared 4 bases from V and 5 bases from J, leaving 8 bases between. The CDR3 here is CASSSQGYGYTF. The CDR3 coding sequence is TGTGCCAGCAGTTCACAGGGTTATGGCTACACCTTC.

This clonotype has ten or more counts. The genes are TRBV6-6 and TRBJ2-6, with a possible D match to TRBD1 (5 bases). Germline CDR1 reads MNHNY; CDR2 reads SVGAGI (reference sequence). V lost 0 bases to trimming and J lost 0 bases, with 12 bases between them. The CDR3 has 18 residues. CDR3 loop: CASSYSRGPTSGANVLTF. CDR3 DNA sequence: TGTGCCAGCAGTTACTCAAGGGGCCCAACCTCTGGGGCCAACGTCCTGACTTTC.

This clonotype was seen only a few times. The chain combines TRBV7-9 with TRBJ2-7; tentative D call: TRBD2 (5 bases). This CDR3 spans 13 amino acids. V lost 5 bases, J lost 7 bases, and 15 bases lay in between. Germline values: CDR1 SEHNR, CDR2 FQNEAQ (reference sequence). CDR3 nucleotides: TGTGCCAGCAGCCCTACCCCCCCGGGGGAGCAGTACTTC. Translated: CASSPTPPGEQYF.

This clonotype has a handful of counts. This rearrangement joins TRBV5-4 to TRBJ2-7; TRBD2 matches at 12 bases. Germline V lookup: CDR1 SGHNT, CDR2 YYREEE (reference sequence). This CDR3 is 15 amino acids long. V lost 3 bases, J lost 3 bases, and 4 bases stayed unmatched. The CDR3 DNA sequence: TGTGCCAGCAGCTCTGGACTAGCGGGACTCTACGAGCAGTACTTC. Amino acids: CASSSGLAGLYEQYF.

The J gene is TRBJ2-3, the V gene TRBV20-1; TRBD2 agrees at 7 bases. In germline, CDR1 is DFQATT, CDR2 SNEGSKA (reference sequence). This CDR3 comprises 16 residues. J lost 1 base, V lost 3 bases, and 10 bases had no gene match. The DNA of the CDR3 is TGCAGTGCTAGGTCACTAGCGCGAATCGGCACAGATACGCAGTATTTT. This sequence encodes CSARSLARIGTDTQYF.

This clonotype occurred many times. The rearrangement uses TRBV10-3 and TRBJ2-3; TRBD1 matches at 9 bases. Germline V gene sequence: CDR1 ENHRY, CDR2 SYGVKD. The CDR3 contains 15 residues. The V gene end was trimmed by 3 bases and the J gene end by 5 bases; junction bases not matched to a gene: 6. CDR3 protein: CAISEPGQGIDTQYF. The DNA for the CDR3 is TGTGCCATCAGTGAACCGGGACAGGGTATAGATACGCAGTATTTT.

Only a few counts were recorded for this clonotype. The chain couples TRBV20-1 to TRBJ2-1; 8 bases match TRBD2. V dropped 5 bases and J dropped 9; count of bases not matched to a gene: 9. The CDR3 length is 13 residues. Germline V gene lookup returns CDR1 DFQATT and CDR2 SNEGSKA (reference sequence). The chain's CDR3 is CSAVKSGRGEQFF. In DNA form, the CDR3 reads TGCAGTGCTGTTAAAAGCGGGAGAGGTGAGCAGTTCTTC.

The sample holds many counts of this clonotype. This chain uses TRBV5-1 with TRBJ1-2; TRBD1 agrees at 9 bases. This CDR3 contains 16 residues. V shed 4 bases, J shed 1 base, and the junction held 8 bases outside the gene matches. CDR1 is SGHRS, CDR2 YFSETQ, per germline. CDR3 DNA sequence: TGCGCCAGCAGCCCCGGGACAGGGTACGGTAACTATGGCTACACCTTC. Its protein is CASSPGTGYGNYGYTF.

This clonotype was observed at least ten times. This chain links TRBV12-3 or TRBV12-4 with TRBJ1-2; D is undetermined. The CDR3 covers 12 residues. V was cut by 3 bases and J by 5 bases, with 7 bases left in between. CDR3 loop: CASSLNNYGYTF. The CDR3 DNA sequence: TGTGCCAGCAGTTTGAATAATTATGGCTACACCTTC.

This clonotype has a handful of counts. The chain has TRBV18 and TRBJ2-2; D is possibly TRBD2 (5 bases). The V and J ends lost 2 bases and 7 bases respectively, with 20 bases between them. This CDR3 is 17 amino acids long. Looked up from germline, CDR1 is KGHSH and CDR2 is LQKENI. This CDR3 is CASSPMATTTSIGELFF. The CDR3 DNA reads TGTGCCAGCTCACCAATGGCGACAACAACTAGTATCGGGGAGCTGTTTTTT.